Listed here is a single TCR beta chain. The CDR3 length is 16 residues. With 0 bases removed from V and 0 bases from J, the gap between germline ends came to 11 bases. Germline V lookup: CDR1 MNHEY, CDR2 SVGAGI. This sample is part of a study of T cell responses to AZD1222 COVID-19 vaccine. The assay was immunoSEQ multiplex PCR, and TCRdb's table has in-frame clones only and misses some. Among about 100,000 clones listed, 75% to 95% were seen once. The receptor comes from an adult who received the AZD1222 COVID-19 vaccine. Sequences were derived from peripheral blood, sampled 28 days after the second AZD1222 dose. This chain links TRBV6-5 with TRBJ1-2; weak D call: TRBD1 (5 bases). CDR3 protein: CASSYSGRQANYGYTF. CDR3 DNA: TGTGCCAGCAGTTACTCGGGACGGCAAGCTAACTATGGCTACACCTTC.